Below, 19 T cell receptor beta chains from the same sample are listed, as sequenced in a study of cytomegalovirus exposure and HLA in healthy donors. Both 60 Vbeta primers and 13 Jbeta primers went into the PCR. This table comes from immunoSEQ multiplex PCR, and its TCRdb copy is limited to in-frame clones, with some not included. The table records 110,000 or so clones, 70% to 85% of them present only once. Sequenced material: PBMCs. These receptors originate from a woman between 18 and 29 years old in good health and CMV-seronegative.

This clone was counted a few times. CDR3 sequence: CASSVLDSLNYGYTF. CDR3 in DNA: TGTGCCAGCAGCGTGCTGGACAGTTTAAACTATGGCTACACCTTC. The chain recombines TRBV5-4 with TRBJ1-2; TRBD1 might be the D (6 bases). V was trimmed by 4 bases and J by 2 bases, leaving 15 bases between them. The CDR3 sequence is 15 residues long. Germline-derived CDR1 and CDR2 are SGHNT and YYREEE (reference sequence).

The chain combines TRBV29-1 with TRBJ2-2; TRBD1 matches at 11 bases. The CDR3 length is 15 residues. Per the germline V gene, CDR1 is SQVTM and CDR2 is ANQGSEA. V was clipped by 6 bases and J by 2 bases; unmatched bases: 5. In DNA form, the CDR3 reads TGCAGCGTCCATGGGACAGGGGGTAACACCGGGGAGCTGTTTTTT. It yields the protein CSVHGTGGNTGELFF.

The chain recombines TRBV28 with TRBJ1-2, with 8 bases that match TRBD1. The CDR3 covers 13 residues. The junction had 10 bases not matched to a gene; V was cut back by 10 bases and J by 6 bases. CDR1 MDHEN and CDR2 SYDVKM come from the germline V gene. DNA for the CDR3: TGTGCCATCTACAACAGGGGGGAAGATGGCTACACCTTC. This codes for CAIYNRGEDGYTF.

The chain carries TRBV7-9 and TRBJ1-4; tentatively, D is TRBD1 (6 bases). CDR1 is SEHNR and CDR2 is FQNEAQ in the germline V gene (reference sequence). The CDR3 loop spans 16 amino acids. The V and J ends lost 1 base and 0 bases respectively, with 9 bases between them. The CDR3 coding sequence is TGTGCCAGCAGCTTAGGGACAGTTGCAACTAATGAAAAACTGTTTTTT. This translates into CASSLGTVATNEKLFF.

The rearrangement joins TRBV7-2 to TRBJ2-2, with D possibly TRBD1 on 6 matching bases. Germline V gene sequence: CDR1 SGHTA, CDR2 FQGNSA. This CDR3 region has 17 residues. Trimming left V 1 base short and J 0 bases short, with 12 bases between. The CDR3 protein is CASSLDFGGANTGELFF. The CDR3 nucleotides read TGTGCCAGCAGCTTAGATTTTGGGGGCGCGAACACCGGGGAGCTGTTTTTT.

The chain uses TRBV5-1 and TRBJ1-2; 7 bases fit TRBD1. CDR1 SGHRS and CDR2 YFSETQ come from the germline V gene. With V trimmed by 4 bases and J by 4 bases, 13 bases remained unmatched. The CDR3 is 16 amino acids. The CDR3 region is CASSLMPGQPGYGYTF. The CDR3 nucleotides read TGCGCCAGCAGCCTTATGCCGGGACAGCCGGGCTATGGCTACACCTTC.

This clone appeared a single time. The chain has TRBV11-3 and TRBJ2-3, with a possible D match to TRBD2 (6 bases). V lost 6 bases to trimming and J lost 6 bases, with 10 bases between them. The germline CDR1 and CDR2 sequences are SGHNT and YENEEA. CDR3 length: 12 residues. The CDR3 sequence: CASRTRGDTQYF. CDR3 nucleotides: TGTGCCAGCAGGACCCGGGGGGATACGCAGTATTTT.

Remarks on this clone: The junction does not match germline at one end; this may be a read error. The chain couples TRBV25-1 to TRBJ1-5, with TRBD1 as a possible D gene (6 bases). CDR1 MGHDK and CDR2 SYGVNS come from the germline V gene. The CDR3 covers 14 residues. Written as DNA, the CDR3 is TGTGCCAGCAGTGAAACAGGGAACAATCAGCCCCGGCATTTT. Translating it yields CASSETGNNQPRHF.

The chain employs TRBV7-2 and TRBJ1-3; unclear D gene. The germline V gene has CDR1 SGHTA and CDR2 FQGNSA. V shed 1 base and J shed 0 bases, with 7 bases lying between them. The CDR3 loop spans 15 amino acids. This CDR3 reads CASSLGRSSGNTIYF. CDR3 coding DNA: TGTGCCAGCAGCTTAGGACGGAGCTCTGGAAACACCATATATTTT.

The chain recombines TRBV5-4 with TRBJ2-1; TRBD1 agrees at 7 bases. The ends lost 4 bases at V and 6 bases at J; junction bases unmatched: 10. The CDR3 spans 15 residues. The germline gives CDR1 SGHNT, CDR2 YYREEE (reference sequence). The CDR3 DNA is TGTGCCAGCAGCCCCGGGACAGCTCAGCCCAATGAGCAGTTCTTC. This gives the protein CASSPGTAQPNEQFF.

The sample holds one count of this clone. V gene TRBV19 combines with J gene TRBJ2-1; 8 positions agree with TRBD1. The CDR3 contains 16 residues. Germline V CDR1 and CDR2: LNHDA, SQIVND (reference sequence). V dropped 5 bases and J dropped 3; count of bases not matched to a gene: 9. CDR3: CASSPQGALIYNEQFF. The CDR3 DNA reads as TGTGCCAGTAGTCCGCAGGGGGCTCTAATCTACAATGAGCAGTTCTTC.

The rearrangement links TRBV6-6 to TRBJ1-3, with D maybe TRBD1 (5 bases). Between the trimmed V and J ends, which lost 7 bases and 0 bases, there was a span of 10 bases. This CDR3 is 14 amino acids long. CDR1 is MNHNY, CDR2 SVGAGI, per germline (reference sequence). CDR3 in DNA: TGTGCCAGCATCTCGGGGGACTCTGGAAACACCATATATTTT. The encoded protein is CASISGDSGNTIYF.

The table lists this clone with a few counts. This chain's CDR3 is CASSLGAGIEAFF. The CDR3 DNA reads TGCGCCAGCAGCTTGGGAGCAGGGATTGAAGCTTTCTTT. This chain connects TRBV5-1 to TRBJ1-1; maybe TRBD1 (5 bases). Germline assignment: CDR1 SGHRS and CDR2 YFSETQ. V was shortened by 0 bases and J by 7 bases, with 10 bases between the two germline ends. This CDR3 has 13 residues.

On this clone itself: The junction departs from germline at one end; a sequencing error may be responsible. The chain uses TRBV7-9 and TRBJ2-1, with TRBD1 identical over 7 bases. Germline assignment: CDR1 SEHNR and CDR2 FQNEAQ (reference sequence). CDR3 length: 12 residues. The CDR3 loop is CSSSPTGREQFF. DNA of the CDR3: TGTTCCAGCAGTCCGACAGGGCGGGAGCAGTTCTTC.

Concerning this clone: An end of the junction differs from the germline gene, which may be a read error. This chain links TRBV13 with TRBJ1-1; the D gene is possibly TRBD1 (6 bases). Per germline, CDR1 PRHDT and CDR2 FYEKMQ (reference sequence). The length of the CDR3 is 14 residues. In DNA, the CDR3 is TGTGCCAGCACCCAAGGGAGGGGGAACACTAAAGCTTTCTTT. Translation gives CASTQGRGNTKAFF.

This clone was found a few times. The V gene is TRBV7-2, the J gene TRBJ1-6; D is uncertain. Germline-derived CDR1 and CDR2 are SGHTA and FQGNSA. CDR3 size: 16 residues. V was shortened by 2 bases and J by 6 bases, with 14 bases between the two germline ends. The CDR3 sequence is CASSLSSSEANSPLHF. DNA for the CDR3: TGTGCCAGCAGCTTAAGTAGCTCAGAGGCTAATTCACCCCTCCACTTT.

Here the CDR3 DNA reads TGTGCCAGCAGCGGGGGACAGACCAATCAGCCCCAGCATTTT. It is translated as CASSGGQTNQPQHF. The rearrangement joins TRBV9 to TRBJ1-5, with 7 bases that match TRBD1. Unmatched junction bases numbered 3, after V lost 3 bases and J lost 3 bases. There are 14 residues in the CDR3. From germline, CDR1 is SGDLS and CDR2 YYNGEE.

CDR3 nucleotides: TGTGCCAGTAGTACGACAGGGAGCTCCTACGAGCAGTACTTC. It encodes CASSTTGSSYEQYF. The chain recombines TRBV19 with TRBJ2-7, with 7 bases that match TRBD1. V dropped 4 bases and J dropped 0; count of bases not matched to a gene: 3. Germline CDR1 and CDR2: LNHDA and SQIVND (reference sequence). The CDR3 extends over 14 amino acids.

V usage is TRBV5-1 and J usage is TRBJ2-2; no clear D. This CDR3 comprises 15 residues. CDR1 SGHRS and CDR2 YFSETQ come from the germline V gene. V was pared by 0 bases and J by 5 bases, with 11 bases between. CDR3 protein: CASSLVGLDTGELFF. In DNA form, the CDR3 reads TGCGCCAGCAGCTTGGTCGGTTTAGATACCGGGGAGCTGTTTTTT.